One T cell receptor beta chain is described in this entry. Its recognized antigen is unknown. Base qualities are not at hand, and no much larger clone is one base apart. From a lookup of the germline V gene, CDR1 and CDR2 are MGHRA and YSYEKL. V drops 6 bases and J drops 0 bases, leaving 12 bases in between. The CDR3 goes from the cysteine to the phenylalanine over 14 residues. Here the CDR3 DNA is all that survives: 42 bases in frame from base 1. The data stem from a study of technical replicates of blood from a few donors (dated by TCRdb to between 2016 and 2019). The library was built by means of the immunoSEQ multiplex PCR assay. TCRdb's version of the immuneACCESS table is confined to in-frame rearrangements and falls short of the full clone set. An unresolved V gene accounts for under half of the shortfall where checked; the remainder is of unknown origin. The sample table holds tens of thousands of clones, of which roughly 94% were seen once. The top ten constitute 0.25% of the sample.

The source of this sequence is a human donor in good health. The chain employs TRBV4-1 and TRBJ2-7; TRBD1 is perhaps the D gene, given 6 matching bases. The sequenced material came from T cells isolated from PBMCs. In nucleotides, the sequence is TGCGCCAGCAGGCCTACAGGGCGCTCCTACGAGCAGTACTTC. This sequence encodes CASRPTGRSYEQYF.